These T cell receptor beta chains were read from a single sample in a study of blood T cell repertoires in COVID-19. Profiled with immunoSEQ multiplex PCR; TCRdb holds only in-frame clones, not every one. The sample lists under 200,000 clones; 76% were seen once. Sequenced material: peripheral blood. These receptors originate from a woman older than 75 with acute or convalescent COVID-19. Both conserved end residues are part of each CDR3. Fields, in order: V gene, clone size, D gene, J gene, CDR3 DNA, CDR3 protein. D genes are given only for firm matches. Rows may omit the clone size; those that give it use once, few, many or a size class.

v_gene: TRBV7-6; abundance: -; d_gene: TRBD1; j_gene: TRBJ2-7; CDR3nt: TGTGCCAGCAGCAAAGACCGGGACAGGTTCTACGAGCAGTACTTC; CDR3aa: CASSKDRDRFYEQYF
v_gene: TRBV18; abundance: -; d_gene: -; j_gene: TRBJ2-3; CDR3nt: TGTGCCAGCTCACCACCTGACAGGCCTGAAGATACGCAGTATTTT; CDR3aa: CASSPPDRPEDTQYF
v_gene: TRBV7-3; abundance: -; d_gene: TRBD2; j_gene: TRBJ2-1; CDR3nt: TGTGCCAGCAGCTCTCTAGCGGGAGCGGGCAATGAGCAGTTCTTC; CDR3aa: CASSSLAGAGNEQFF
v_gene: TRBV7-2; abundance: -; d_gene: TRBD1; j_gene: TRBJ2-2; CDR3nt: TGTGCCAGCAGCACCCGACAGGGGTTGGGCGGGGAGCTGTTTTTT; CDR3aa: CASSTRQGLGGELFF
v_gene: TRBV2; abundance: once; d_gene: -; j_gene: TRBJ1-2; CDR3nt: TGTGCCAGCAGTGGAGGAAACTATGGCTACACCTTC; CDR3aa: CASSGGNYGYTF
v_gene: TRBV29-1; abundance: once; d_gene: TRBD1; j_gene: TRBJ2-1; CDR3nt: TGCAGCGCAATAGGACAGGGGGCAAATGAGCAGTTCTTC; CDR3aa: CSAIGQGANEQFF
v_gene: TRBV30; abundance: -; d_gene: -; j_gene: TRBJ1-3; CDR3nt: TGTGCCTGGAGGGCGGGAGACACCATATATTTT; CDR3aa: CAWRAGDTIYF
v_gene: TRBV7-9; abundance: few; d_gene: -; j_gene: TRBJ1-2; CDR3nt: TGTGCCAGCAGTCCAAGTTCGACAGATAACTATGGCTACACCTTC; CDR3aa: CASSPSSTDNYGYTF
v_gene: TRBV4-2; abundance: -; d_gene: -; j_gene: TRBJ2-1; CDR3nt: TGTGCCAGCAGCCAAGAGCAGGTCTTCAGGTCCTACAATGAGCAGTTCTTC; CDR3aa: CASSQEQVFRSYNEQFF
v_gene: TRBV10-3; abundance: -; d_gene: -; j_gene: TRBJ1-1; CDR3nt: TGTGCCATCAGTGAGGAAGGGGGCACTGAAGCTTTCTTT; CDR3aa: CAISEEGGTEAFF
v_gene: TRBV27; abundance: -; d_gene: -; j_gene: TRBJ1-1; CDR3nt: TGTGCCAGCAGTTTTCAGGGGAGCAGCACTGAAGCTTTCTTT; CDR3aa: CASSFQGSSTEAFF
v_gene: TRBV30; abundance: -; d_gene: -; j_gene: TRBJ2-3; CDR3nt: TGTGCCTGGACCGACAAAGTCACGCAGTATTTT; CDR3aa: CAWTDKVTQYF
v_gene: TRBV2; abundance: -; d_gene: TRBD1; j_gene: TRBJ1-6; CDR3nt: TGTGCCACTAAAGCCGGGACAGTTAATTCACCCCTCCACTTT; CDR3aa: CATKAGTVNSPLHF
v_gene: TRBV13; abundance: -; d_gene: -; j_gene: TRBJ2-1; CDR3nt: TGTGCCAGCAGCCCCGTGGGGGCTTACAATGAGCAGTTCTTC; CDR3aa: CASSPVGAYNEQFF
v_gene: TRBV2; abundance: -; d_gene: -; j_gene: TRBJ2-7; CDR3nt: TGTGCCAGCAGGGAACTCCAGGGATTTCCCTACGAGCAGTACTTC; CDR3aa: CASRELQGFPYEQYF
v_gene: TRBV5-6; abundance: -; d_gene: -; j_gene: TRBJ1-5; CDR3nt: TGTGCCAGCAGCTTTGGGGGGGCCCGCAGCAATCAGCCCCAGCATTTT; CDR3aa: CASSFGGARSNQPQHF
v_gene: TRBV6-5; abundance: -; d_gene: TRBD1; j_gene: TRBJ1-2; CDR3nt: TGTGCCAGCAGTTACTGGGACAGGGGATCGGGTGGCTACACCTTC; CDR3aa: CASSYWDRGSGGYTF
v_gene: TRBV3-1/TRBV3-2; abundance: -; d_gene: -; j_gene: TRBJ2-7; CDR3nt: TGTGCCAGCAGCCAAGAGGAGGGCGAGCAGTACTTC; CDR3aa: CASSQEEGEQYF
v_gene: TRBV6-5; abundance: -; d_gene: TRBD1; j_gene: TRBJ1-2; CDR3nt: TGTGTCAGCAGTTACTCTAGACAGGGAGGCTACACCTTC; CDR3aa: CVSSYSRQGGYTF
v_gene: TRBV7-9; abundance: -; d_gene: -; j_gene: TRBJ2-5; CDR3nt: TGTGCCAGCAGCTTAGCGGGGGCCCAAGAGACCCAGTACTTC; CDR3aa: CASSLAGAQETQYF
v_gene: TRBV10-3; abundance: once; d_gene: -; j_gene: TRBJ2-2; CDR3nt: TGTGCCATCAGTGAGGGGCGGGGGCCCCAACGAGTCGGGGAGCTGTTTTTT; CDR3aa: CAISEGRGPQRVGELFF
v_gene: TRBV7-3; abundance: -; d_gene: TRBD1; j_gene: TRBJ1-1; CDR3nt: TGTGCCAGCAGCTCCATGGGACAGGTAGCCACTGAAGCTTTCTTT; CDR3aa: CASSSMGQVATEAFF